These 21 T cell receptor beta chains originate from one sample sequenced in a study of shared clonotypes between healthy human individuals. TCRdb keeps only in-frame clones here, not all; method: immunoSEQ multiplex PCR. Here the sample spans millions of clones, over 85% being singletons. Input material: naive CD4+ T cells sorted from blood. Subset here: CD45RA+ positively selected. The origin of the receptors is a man between 18 and 35 years old in good health.

The chain recombines TRBV2 with TRBJ2-2, with 7 positions matching TRBD2. Per the germline V gene, CDR1 is SNHLY and CDR2 is FYNNEI. V lost 6 bases and J lost 6; bases outside the gene matches: 13. The CDR3 sequence is 16 residues long. The CDR3 DNA sequence: TGTGCCAGCAGCCTGGGACTAAGAGAACATTCCGGGGAGCTGTTTTTT. It translates to CASSLGLREHSGELFF.

The rearrangement joins TRBV28 to TRBJ2-1; 11 nucleotides agree with TRBD2. The CDR3 runs 17 residues. V dropped 6 bases and J dropped 1; count of bases not matched to a gene: 8. The germline V gene encodes CDR1 MDHEN and CDR2 SYDVKM. The CDR3 sequence is CASRSSGGPGSYNEQFF. CDR3 sequence (DNA): TGTGCCAGCAGGTCTAGCGGGGGGCCAGGGTCCTACAATGAGCAGTTCTTC.

As to this clone: This may be a read error: a much more frequent sequence differs by one nucleotide. V gene TRBV5-4 combines with J gene TRBJ1-1; D is possibly TRBD1 (5 bases). CDR3 size: 14 residues. With 4 bases removed from V and 4 bases from J, the gap between germline ends came to 14 bases. Germline loops: CDR1 SGHNT, CDR2 YYREEE (reference sequence). Here the CDR3 DNA reads TGTGCCAGCAGCCTACGGGGGGAGAGCACTGAAGCTTTCTTT. Translation gives CASSLRGESTEAFF.

V usage is TRBV11-2 and J usage is TRBJ1-5; D remains ambiguous. Germline V gene data show CDR1 as SGHAT and CDR2 as FQNNGV. The CDR3 consists of 13 residues. V was cut by 4 bases and J by 6 bases, with 10 bases left in between. Here the CDR3 reads CASSYGGPQPQHF. In nucleotides, the CDR3 is TGTGCCAGCAGCTACGGTGGGCCTCAGCCCCAGCATTTT.

The genes are TRBV15 and TRBJ2-5, with 13 bases that match TRBD2. The germline CDR1 and CDR2 sequences are LNHNV and YYDKDF (reference sequence). The length of the CDR3 is 16 residues. J was trimmed by 5 bases and V by 4 bases; bases with no gene match: 7. In DNA, the CDR3 is TGTGCCACCAGCATTACTAGCGGGAGGGCCTATGAGACCCAGTACTTC. This gives the protein CATSITSGRAYETQYF.

This chain links TRBV6-5 with TRBJ2-7, with D hard to call. Deletions cut 5 bases from V and 2 bases from J, with 10 bases between. The CDR3 contains 13 residues. CDR1 is MNHEY, CDR2 SVGAGI, per germline. In DNA, the CDR3 is TGTGCCAGCAGTCCCGACGTAACCTACGAGCAGTACTTC. This encodes CASSPDVTYEQYF.

Worth noting for this clone: At the DNA level, this CDR3 is encoded by other sequences in the same sample as well. The rearrangement uses TRBV6-1 and TRBJ2-4, with D possibly being TRBD2 (5 bases). Germline V gene data show CDR1 as MNHNS and CDR2 as SASEGT. The CDR3 runs to 13 residues. Trimming shortened V by 1 base and J by 6 bases, and 7 bases separated the two germline ends. The CDR3 sequence: CASSEGGRNIQYF. DNA of the CDR3: TGTGCCAGCAGTGAAGGTGGGAGAAACATTCAGTACTTC.

The V gene is TRBV2, the J gene TRBJ1-2; 9 nucleotides agree with TRBD1. Per the germline V gene, CDR1 is SNHLY and CDR2 is FYNNEI. The V segment lost 9 bases and the J segment 4 bases; nucleotides outside the gene matches: 9. CDR3 length equals 14 residues. The DNA of the CDR3 is TGTGCCAGTCAAGGACAGGGGAGGACCTATGGCTACACCTTC. Translating gives CASQGQGRTYGYTF.

The gene calls are TRBV5-5 and TRBJ2-7, with 8 nucleotides matching TRBD1. V gave up 1 base and J gave up 7 bases; unmatched junction bases: 7. CDR3 length: 14 residues. Germline V gene data show CDR1 as SGHKS and CDR2 as YYEKEE (reference sequence). The CDR3 DNA reads TGTGCCAGCAGCTTGTGGCAGGGGGCCAGGGAGCAGTACTTC. It codes for CASSLWQGAREQYF.

The rearrangement uses TRBV5-1 and TRBJ2-1, with TRBD2 matching over 11 bases. V dropped 3 bases and J dropped 7; count of bases not matched to a gene: 9. This CDR3 is 16 amino acids long. Germline values: CDR1 SGHRS, CDR2 YFSETQ. CDR3 sequence reads: CASSSLLAGGQNEQFF. CDR3 sequence (DNA): TGCGCCAGCAGCTCACTCCTAGCGGGAGGCCAGAATGAGCAGTTCTTC.

J is TRBJ2-1 and V is TRBV11-3; tentatively, D is TRBD2 (5 bases). The CDR3 length is 16 residues. Trimming left V 4 bases short and J 2 bases short, with 15 bases between. The germline V gene encodes CDR1 SGHNT and CDR2 YENEEA. The CDR3 DNA follows: TGTGCCAGCAGCTCCTCCCGGACTCCACCCTACAATGAGCAGTTCTTC. This codes for CASSSSRTPPYNEQFF.

This chain connects TRBV4-1 to TRBJ2-2, with D possibly being TRBD2 (5 bases). This CDR3 region has 16 residues. V shed 5 bases and J shed 4 bases, with 17 bases lying between them. Germline V gives CDR1 MGHRA, CDR2 YSYEKL. This CDR3 reads CASSEARDGFTGELFF. CDR3 coding DNA: TGCGCCAGCAGCGAAGCGAGGGATGGGTTCACCGGGGAGCTGTTTTTT.

The chain combines TRBV7-3 with TRBJ1-1; unclear D gene. Trimming removed 5 bases at V and 0 bases at J, with 13 bases between. The CDR3 runs to 15 residues. Germline CDR1 and CDR2: SGHTA and FQGTGA. The CDR3 protein is CASSPSPGLNTEAFF. The CDR3 region has the DNA TGTGCCAGCAGCCCATCACCCGGGTTGAACACTGAAGCTTTCTTT.

The V and J genes are TRBV5-1 and TRBJ1-2, with a possible D match to TRBD1 (6 bases). Germline assignment: CDR1 SGHRS and CDR2 YFSETQ. The CDR3 contains 18 residues. With 1 base removed from V and 0 bases from J, the gap between germline ends came to 19 bases. The CDR3 protein is CASSLNSFGQSSNYGYTF. The CDR3 nucleotides are TGCGCCAGCAGCTTGAACTCTTTTGGACAGAGTTCTAACTATGGCTACACCTTC.

V usage is TRBV6-1 and J usage is TRBJ1-5; D is perhaps TRBD1 (6 bases). Between the trimmed V and J ends, which lost 4 bases and 3 bases, there was a span of 13 bases. Germline values: CDR1 MNHNS, CDR2 SASEGT. The CDR3 loop spans 15 amino acids. CDR3 DNA: TGTGCCAGCAGTGGGTTGAGGGGGGCCAATCAGCCCCAGCATTTT. Its translation is CASSGLRGANQPQHF.

V is TRBV10-3 and J is TRBJ2-5, with D tentatively TRBD2 (6 bases). V dropped 5 bases and J dropped 4 bases, with 17 bases sitting between them. Germline values: CDR1 ENHRY, CDR2 SYGVKD. The CDR3 is made up of 15 amino acids. The CDR3 coding sequence is TGTGCCATCAGTCCTGTAGCGGCCGGACGAGAGACCCAGTACTTC. Protein sequence: CAISPVAAGRETQYF.

The chain carries TRBV18 and TRBJ1-1; possible D gene TRBD1, 6 bases. Trimming stripped 5 bases from V and 5 bases from J, with 12 bases between. The CDR3 loop spans 13 amino acids. Germline CDR1 is KGHSH and CDR2 is LQKENI. The CDR3, as DNA: TGTGCCAGCTCAAGGGGGAGAGGGACTGAAGCTTTCTTT. Its translation is CASSRGRGTEAFF.

This chain uses TRBV5-4 with TRBJ2-3; 14 nucleotides agree with TRBD2. This CDR3 has 16 residues. The germline V gene encodes CDR1 SGHNT and CDR2 YYREEE (reference sequence). With V trimmed by 3 bases and J by 5 bases, 5 bases remained unmatched. Written as DNA, the CDR3 is TGTGCCAGCAGCTCTGGGACTAGCGGGAGAGTAGATACGCAGTATTTT. The encoded protein is CASSSGTSGRVDTQYF.

The chain employs TRBV27 and TRBJ2-7; D is unclear. This CDR3 comprises 13 residues. V was clipped by 2 bases and J by 0 bases, with 5 bases between them. Germline CDR1 reads MNHEY; CDR2 reads SMNVEV (reference sequence). The CDR3 coding sequence is TGTGCCAGCAGTTTAACTCGCTCCTACGAGCAGTACTTC. It encodes CASSLTRSYEQYF.

On this clone itself: Different DNA sequences within this sample yield the same CDR3. V and J are TRBV6-5 and TRBJ2-5, with TRBD1 matching 7 bases. The CDR3 length is 13 residues. J lost 3 bases, V lost 6 bases, and 4 bases had no gene match. CDR1 and CDR2 from the germline V gene are MNHEY and SVGAGI. DNA of the CDR3: TGTGCCAGCAGCCGAGGGACAGAAGAGACCCAGTACTTC. Amino acids: CASSRGTEETQYF.

This chain joins TRBV9 and TRBJ2-3; weak D call: TRBD2 (6 bases). Germline CDR1 reads SGDLS; CDR2 reads YYNGEE. The CDR3 consists of 17 residues. Trimming left V 0 bases short and J 4 bases short, with 18 bases between. In nucleotides, the CDR3 is TGTGCCAGCAGCGTAGAGGGACTCTCGGCGCGGGCAGATACGCAGTATTTT. Its protein product is CASSVEGLSARADTQYF.